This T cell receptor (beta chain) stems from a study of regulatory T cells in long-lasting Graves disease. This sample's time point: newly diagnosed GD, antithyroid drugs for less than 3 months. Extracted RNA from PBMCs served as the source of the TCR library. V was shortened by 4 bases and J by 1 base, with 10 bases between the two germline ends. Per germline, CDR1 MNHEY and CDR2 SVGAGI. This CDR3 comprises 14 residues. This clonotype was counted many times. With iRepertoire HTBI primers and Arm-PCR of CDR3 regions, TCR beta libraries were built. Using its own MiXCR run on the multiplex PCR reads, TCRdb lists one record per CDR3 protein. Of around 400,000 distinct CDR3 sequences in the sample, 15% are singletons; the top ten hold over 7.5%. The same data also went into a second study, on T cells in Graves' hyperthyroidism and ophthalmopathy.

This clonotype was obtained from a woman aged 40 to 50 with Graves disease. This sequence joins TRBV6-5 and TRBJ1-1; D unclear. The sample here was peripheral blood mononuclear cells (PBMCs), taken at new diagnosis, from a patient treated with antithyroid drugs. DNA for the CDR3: TGTGCCAGCAGTTTCCATGTAAAGAACACTGAAGCTTTCTTT. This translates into CASSFHVKNTEAFF.